Listed here are 21 T cell receptor beta chains from one sample, sequenced in a study of blood T cell repertoires in COVID-19. Produced via immunoSEQ multiplex PCR; TCRdb's table is partial and in-frame only. This table has a few hundred thousand clones, about four fifths appearing once. What was sequenced was PBMCs or T cells enriched from blood (not recorded which). These receptors were collected from a woman between 45 and 65 years old who had recovered from COVID-19.

The chain links TRBV19 to TRBJ1-2; 7 bases agree with TRBD1. The trim removed 9 bases at V and 5 bases at J, leaving 12 bases unmatched. The CDR3 is made up of 14 amino acids. Germline V CDR1 and CDR2: LNHDA, SQIVND (reference sequence). CDR3 nucleotides: TGTGCCAGCAACCAGATAGGGGGCTCATATGGCTACACCTTC. It specifies CASNQIGGSYGYTF.

This chain uses TRBV25-1 with TRBJ2-1, with unresolved D. This CDR3 has 15 residues. CDR1 is MGHDK, CDR2 SYGVNS, per germline. The germline V and J ends were trimmed by 2 bases and 3 bases, with 11 bases remaining between them. CDR3 sequence reads: CASSEVLADYNEQFF. The CDR3 nucleotides read TGTGCCAGCAGTGAAGTCTTAGCAGACTACAATGAGCAGTTCTTC.

About this clone: Other DNA sequences in this sample translate to the same CDR3. CDR3 sequence: CASSSGQGNTEAFF. The CDR3 bases are TGTGCCAGCAGCTCAGGACAGGGGAACACTGAAGCTTTCTTT. The chain carries TRBV11-3 and TRBJ1-1; 8 bases are a match to TRBD1. Germline loops: CDR1 SGHNT, CDR2 YENEEA. V dropped 4 bases and J dropped 1; count of bases not matched to a gene: 2. CDR3 length: 14 residues.

The genes are TRBV6-4 and TRBJ2-3; 7 bases agree with TRBD2. The CDR3 has 14 amino acids. CDR1 and CDR2 (germline): MRHNA, SNTAGT. J lost 2 bases, V lost 4 bases, and 3 bases had no gene match. CDR3 sequence (DNA): TGTGCCAGCAGTGCGACTAGCAACACAGATACGCAGTATTTT. It codes for CASSATSNTDTQYF.

The chain employs TRBV4-1 and TRBJ2-5; D perhaps matches TRBD1 (6 bases). Germline loops: CDR1 MGHRA, CDR2 YSYEKL. V was trimmed by 4 bases and J by 5 bases, leaving 14 bases between them. The CDR3 totals 14 residues. This chain's CDR3 is CASSPQGWGETQYF. The CDR3 DNA is TGCGCCAGCAGCCCACAGGGATGGGGGGAGACCCAGTACTTC.

V is TRBV3-1 (or the pseudogene TRBV3-2) and J is TRBJ1-2; perhaps TRBD1 as D (6 bases). Looked up from germline, CDR1 is LGHDT and CDR2 is YNNKEL (reference sequence). The CDR3 length is 14 residues. The V end was cut by 1 base, the J end by 4 bases, with 10 bases between. CDR3 sequence (DNA): TGTGCCAGCAGCCAAGTTGGGGGCGGCTATGGCTACACCTTC. Its translation is CASSQVGGGYGYTF.

In its sample, this clone was seen once. V gene TRBV6-2 or TRBV6-3 combines with J gene TRBJ1-2; TRBD1 is a possible D gene (6 bases). The CDR3 extends over 15 amino acids. V lost 6 bases to trimming and J lost 4 bases, with 18 bases between them. Germline CDR1 MNHEY, CDR2 SVGEGT. Here the CDR3 reads CASSQHAQGIYGYTF. The CDR3 DNA sequence: TGTGCCAGCAGCCAACACGCACAGGGTATCTATGGCTACACCTTC.

This clone came up a few times. V and J are TRBV5-1 and TRBJ2-3, with 13 bases lining up with TRBD2. V trimming: 4 bases; J trimming: 3 bases; junction bases outside the gene matches: 5. The germline CDR1 and CDR2 sequences are SGHRS and YFSETQ. This CDR3 is 16 amino acids long. CDR3 in DNA: TGCGCCAGCAGCGCGCGGACTAGCGGGAGAACAGATACGCAGTATTTT. This translates into CASSARTSGRTDTQYF.

This chain uses TRBV6-2 or TRBV6-3 with TRBJ1-5, with 9 bases that match TRBD1. The germline V gene has CDR1 MNHEY and CDR2 SVGEGT. Trimming removed 2 bases from V and 0 bases from J; junction bases left unmatched: 5. The CDR3 is 17 amino acids. CDR3 region: CASSYPGQGYSNQPQHF. The CDR3, as DNA: TGTGCCAGCAGTTACCCGGGACAGGGTTATAGCAATCAGCCCCAGCATTTT.

The CDR3 nucleotides are TGTGCCATCAGTGAGGAGATCGGGGAGCTGTTTTTT. Encoded protein: CAISEEIGELFF. The chain has TRBV10-3 and TRBJ2-2; D remains unclear. The CDR3 is made up of 12 amino acids. V was pared by 2 bases and J by 7 bases, with 5 bases between. Germline CDR1 and CDR2: ENHRY and SYGVKD.

This clone was seen a few times. For the CDR3, the DNA is TGTGCCATCAGGGGACAGGGGGCCACTGAAGCTTTCTTT. Its protein is CAIRGQGATEAFF. V and J are TRBV10-3 and TRBJ1-1, with 12 positions matching TRBD1. The CDR3 is 13 amino acids. The V gene's germline CDR1 is ENHRY and CDR2 SYGVKD. Losses at the gene ends were 6 bases for V and 4 bases for J; bases not matched to a gene: 0.

The chain employs TRBV19 and TRBJ2-1, with D possibly matching TRBD2 (6 bases). This CDR3 contains 16 residues. CDR1 and CDR2 (germline): LNHDA, SQIVND (reference sequence). Trimming cost V 5 bases and J 0 bases, with 14 bases left between them. CDR3 sequence reads: CASSRAGISSYNEQFF. In DNA form, the CDR3 reads TGTGCCAGTAGTCGAGCGGGCATAAGCTCCTACAATGAGCAGTTCTTC.

In DNA form, the CDR3 reads TGTGCCAGTAGTATGGGGCCGTATGGCTACACCTTC. It yields the protein CASSMGPYGYTF. This chain links TRBV19 with TRBJ1-2; possible D gene TRBD1, 5 bases. V gave up 3 bases and J gave up 5 bases, with 7 bases separating them. The CDR3 runs 12 residues. Germline V gene data show CDR1 as LNHDA and CDR2 as SQIVND (reference sequence).

The gene calls are TRBV10-3 and TRBJ2-3; 7 bases fit TRBD2. This CDR3 is 14 amino acids long. Germline trimming cut 8 bases from V and 4 bases from J; bases unmatched to any gene: 9. CDR1 and CDR2 (germline): ENHRY, SYGVKD. CDR3 protein: CAIGGGSASDTQYF. The CDR3 bases are TGTGCCATCGGCGGCGGGAGTGCATCAGATACGCAGTATTTT.

J is TRBJ2-2 and V is TRBV25-1; tentative D call: TRBD2 (6 bases). V was cut by 2 bases and J by 6 bases, with 16 bases left in between. CDR3 size: 16 residues. The germline V gene has CDR1 MGHDK and CDR2 SYGVNS. This CDR3 is CASSEIGVGSAGELFF. The CDR3 DNA reads TGTGCCAGCAGTGAAATAGGGGTCGGGAGTGCCGGGGAGCTGTTTTTT.

The J gene is TRBJ2-7, the V gene TRBV1; no DNA check was done on the table's D call, TRBD1. TRBV1 is described as a pseudogene. The CDR3 covers 19 residues. CDR3 coding DNA: TGCACCAGCAGCCAAGACGGCCTGATCGACAGGGTGAACTCCTACGAGCAGTACTTC. This encodes CTSSQDGLIDRVNSYEQYF.

The chain has TRBV29-1 and TRBJ1-5; TRBD1 agrees at 11 bases. Germline lookup yields CDR1 SQVTM and CDR2 ANQGSEA. There are 16 residues in the CDR3. J was trimmed by 1 base and V by 4 bases; bases with no gene match: 6. Here the CDR3 DNA reads TGCAGCGTTGGAATTGGGACAGGGGGAAGCAATCAGCCCCAGCATTTT. It translates to CSVGIGTGGSNQPQHF.

This chain joins TRBV30 and TRBJ1-2, with D perhaps TRBD1 (5 bases). The CDR3 runs 12 residues. Germline V CDR1 and CDR2: GTSNPN, SVGIG (reference sequence). Trimming stripped 3 bases from V and 5 bases from J, with 10 bases between. CDR3 coding DNA: TGTGCCTGGAGGGTAGGGGTTTATGGCTACACCTTC. Translation: CAWRVGVYGYTF.

In this sample, this clone turned up once. This sequence joins TRBV7-2 and TRBJ2-1; 9 nucleotides align to TRBD1. There are 14 residues in the CDR3. The V gene end was trimmed by 5 bases and the J gene end by 7 bases; junction bases not matched to a gene: 6. Germline V CDR1 and CDR2: SGHTA, FQGNSA. CDR3 in amino acids: CASSPRQGENEQFF. The CDR3 nucleotides are TGTGCCAGCAGCCCTCGACAGGGGGAGAATGAGCAGTTCTTC. Full variable domain (outside the CDR3, taken from reference TRBV7-2 and TRBJ2-1): GAGVSQSPSNKVTEKGKDVELRCDPISGHTALYWYRQSLGQGLEFLIYFQGNSAPDKSGLPSDRFSAERTGGSVSTLTIQRTQQEDSAVYLCASSPRQGENEQFFGPGTRLTVL.

The table lists this clone with a few counts. This chain connects TRBV4-1 to TRBJ1-2, with D perhaps TRBD1 (6 bases). CDR3 length: 15 amino acids. Trimming took off 1 base at V and 2 bases at J, with 11 bases between the two ends. CDR1 and CDR2 (germline): MGHRA, YSYEKL. The CDR3 region is CASSQASGTNYGYTF. As DNA, the CDR3 is TGCGCCAGCAGCCAAGCCTCAGGGACAAACTATGGCTACACCTTC.

The rearrangement links TRBV2 to TRBJ2-7; D might be TRBD2 (5 bases). The CDR3 is 15 amino acids. The V end lost 5 bases, the J end lost 4 bases, and 18 bases lay between the germline ends. Germline CDR1 is SNHLY and CDR2 is FYNNEI. CDR3 sequence: CASSSNPGSRYEQYF. The CDR3 nucleotides read TGTGCCAGCAGTTCTAACCCGGGATCGCGTTACGAGCAGTACTTC.